This entry lists 19 T cell receptor beta chains sequenced from one sample in a study of cytomegalovirus exposure and HLA in healthy donors. The PCR employed 60 Vbeta primers together with 13 Jbeta primers. Using immunoSEQ multiplex PCR, the repertoire was profiled, and TCRdb retains in-frame clones only, with some absent. The sample lists tens of thousands of clones, roughly 70% seen once, with around 21% in the top ten. Sequencing was done on a sample of PBMCs. The receptors come from a woman between 50 and 59 years old in good health and CMV-seropositive.

The chain has TRBV30 and TRBJ2-1; tentatively, D is TRBD1 (6 bases). The V end was cut by 1 base, the J end by 7 bases, with 17 bases between. This CDR3 has 15 amino acids. Per the germline V gene, CDR1 is GTSNPN and CDR2 is SVGIG (reference sequence). The CDR3 DNA follows: TGTGCCTGGAGTGGTGGGGGCGTAGGTCGGAATGAGCAGTTCTTC. This encodes CAWSGGGVGRNEQFF. The full variable domain, in which reference TRBV30 and TRBJ2-1 provide the parts outside the CDR3, is SQTIHQWPATLVQPVGSPLSLECTVEGTSNPNLYWYRQAAGRGLQLLFYSVGIGQISSEVPQNLSASRPQDRQFILSSKKLLLSDSGFYLCAWSGGGVGRNEQFFGPGTRLTVL.

In the case of this clone: One junction end disagrees with the germline gene, perhaps due to a read error. The chain uses TRBV7-2 and TRBJ2-1; perhaps TRBD2 as D (5 bases). The germline gives CDR1 SGHTA, CDR2 FQGNSA. The CDR3 consists of 12 residues. CDR3 region: CASSYQRTNSVF. The CDR3 DNA reads as TGTGCCAGCAGCTACCAGCGGACGAACTCAGTCTTC.

The chain couples TRBV10-3 to TRBJ2-7; maybe TRBD2 (5 bases). The germline CDR1 and CDR2 sequences are ENHRY and SYGVKD. The length of the CDR3 is 14 residues. The V end lost 4 bases, the J end lost 4 bases, and 14 bases lay between the germline ends. The CDR3 DNA reads as TGTGCCATCAGTGGAGAGGGTCTCCCTTACGAGCAGTACTTC. It codes for CAISGEGLPYEQYF.

This chain connects TRBV9 to TRBJ2-1, with 10 bases aligning to TRBD1. The germline gives CDR1 SGDLS, CDR2 YYNGEE. This CDR3 comprises 17 residues. The J segment lost 8 bases and the V segment lost 4 bases, leaving 15 bases of the junction unmatched. CDR3 loop: CASSFQSGTGVQHEQFF. DNA of the CDR3: TGTGCCAGCAGCTTTCAATCCGGGACAGGGGTGCAGCATGAGCAGTTCTTC.

The chain recombines TRBV5-1 with TRBJ2-1; weak D call: TRBD1 (5 bases). CDR1 and CDR2 (germline): SGHRS, YFSETQ. The CDR3 extends over 14 amino acids. The V end lost 0 bases, the J end lost 5 bases, and 9 bases lay between the germline ends. The CDR3 here is CASSLGDSHNEQFF. The CDR3 bases are TGCGCCAGCAGCTTGGGAGACAGCCACAATGAGCAGTTCTTC.

A single count supports this clone. The CDR3 bases are TGTGCCAGCAGTTTGTCGGGAGAGACCCAGTACTTC. As protein: CASSLSGETQYF. This rearrangement joins TRBV28 to TRBJ2-5; D is ambiguous. CDR3 length: 12 amino acids. The V gene's germline CDR1 is MDHEN and CDR2 SYDVKM. The germline V and J ends were trimmed by 3 bases and 4 bases, with 6 bases remaining between them.

The chain joins TRBV7-8 to TRBJ2-3; weak D call: TRBD2 (5 bases). CDR1 and CDR2 (germline): SGHVS, FQNEAQ. Trimming stripped 3 bases from V and 6 bases from J, with 13 bases between. The length of the CDR3 is 14 residues. The CDR3 loop is CASSFIRGDDTQYF. The DNA of the CDR3 is TGTGCCAGCAGCTTTATCCGGGGAGACGATACGCAGTATTTT. Together with reference TRBV7-8 and TRBJ2-3, the CDR3 gives the full variable domain: GAGVSQSPRYKVAKRGQDVALRCDPISGHVSLFWYQQALGQGPEFLTYFQNEAQLDKSGLPSDRFFAERPEGSVSTLKIQRTQQEDSAVYLCASSFIRGDDTQYFGPGTRLTVL.

The rearrangement joins TRBV7-9 to TRBJ1-2; D remains ambiguous. This CDR3 region has 14 residues. Germline CDR1 is SEHNR and CDR2 is FQNEAQ (reference sequence). Trimming left V 1 base short and J 3 bases short, with 9 bases between. In DNA, the CDR3 is TGTGCCAGCAGCTTAGGGGAGGGCGACTATGGCTACACCTTC. It is translated as CASSLGEGDYGYTF.

The chain employs TRBV28 and TRBJ1-2, with unresolved D. Trimming pared 3 bases from V and 2 bases from J, leaving 16 bases between. Germline lookup yields CDR1 MDHEN and CDR2 SYDVKM. The CDR3 is made up of 16 amino acids. CDR3 coding DNA: TGTGCCAGCAGTTTTTTGCGGGCGAGGATCAACTATGGCTACACCTTC. Encoded protein: CASSFLRARINYGYTF.

The gene calls are TRBV28 and TRBJ1-1, with unresolved D. Between the trimmed V and J ends, which lost 2 bases and 0 bases, there was a span of 7 bases. The germline V gene has CDR1 MDHEN and CDR2 SYDVKM. The CDR3 has 14 amino acids. The CDR3 spells CASSLAAVNTEAFF. DNA of the CDR3: TGTGCCAGCAGTTTAGCTGCGGTGAACACTGAAGCTTTCTTT.

The V and J genes are TRBV5-1 and TRBJ2-3, with a possible D match to TRBD2 (5 bases). The CDR3 is made up of 15 amino acids. The germline V gene has CDR1 SGHRS and CDR2 YFSETQ. V was pared by 4 bases and J by 5 bases, with 17 bases between. As DNA, the CDR3 is TGCGCCAGCAGCCACGGGAATCAAGTGGTAGATACGCAGTATTTT. This translates into CASSHGNQVVDTQYF.

This rearrangement joins TRBV7-3 to TRBJ2-1, with 7 bases matching TRBD1. The J segment lost 2 bases and the V segment lost 5 bases, leaving 6 bases of the junction unmatched. This CDR3 is 15 amino acids long. Germline-derived CDR1 and CDR2 are SGHTA and FQGTGA. The CDR3 is CASSARQGPYNEQFF. The CDR3 DNA reads TGTGCCAGCAGCGCTCGACAGGGTCCCTACAATGAGCAGTTCTTC.

The gene calls are TRBV9 and TRBJ1-3; D unresolved. Germline CDR1 and CDR2: SGDLS and YYNGEE. V lost 0 bases and J lost 0, with 13 bases in between. CDR3 length equals 17 residues. Here the CDR3 DNA reads TGTGCCAGCAGCGTAGCATCTCCACTCGCCTCTGGAAACACCATATATTTT. It encodes CASSVASPLASGNTIYF.

This sequence joins TRBV19 and TRBJ2-5, with 12 bases identical to TRBD2. V trimming: 3 bases; J trimming: 0 bases; junction bases outside the gene matches: 2. The CDR3 totals 16 residues. CDR1 and CDR2 (germline): LNHDA, SQIVND (reference sequence). CDR3 residues: CASSIWTSGNQETQYF. DNA of the CDR3: TGTGCCAGTAGTATTTGGACTAGCGGGAACCAAGAGACCCAGTACTTC. Full variable domain (missing parts from reference TRBV19 and TRBJ2-5): DGGITQSPKYLFRKEGQNVTLSCEQNLNHDAMYWYRQDPGQGLRLIYYSQIVNDFQKGDIAEGYSVSREKKESFPLTVTSAQKNPTAFYLCASSIWTSGNQETQYFGPGTRLLVL.

This clone was picked up a small number of times. The rearrangement joins TRBV30 to TRBJ2-5; D perhaps matches TRBD2 (5 bases). The J call may be wrong; the DNA end is better matched by TRBJ2-7. The CDR3 is 15 amino acids. The V gene's germline CDR1 is GTSNPN and CDR2 SVGIG (reference sequence). CDR3 bases: TGTGCCTGGAGTGGAAACTTGGGGAGCTCCTACGAGCAGTACTTC. This codes for CAWSGNLGSSYEQYF.

Here the CDR3 DNA reads TGTGCCACCAGCCGGGGACTAGCGGACTACAATGAGCAGTTCTTC. Protein product: CATSRGLADYNEQFF. J is TRBJ2-1 and V is TRBV15, with 11 bases lining up with TRBD2. The germline V gene has CDR1 LNHNV and CDR2 YYDKDF (reference sequence). The V and J ends lost 5 bases and 3 bases, in that order; junction bases with no gene match: 3. The CDR3 length is 15 residues.

This chain links TRBV19 with TRBJ2-7, with TRBD2 matching over 7 bases. V trimming: 1 base; J trimming: 3 bases; junction bases outside the gene matches: 6. This CDR3 spans 15 amino acids. Germline CDR1 LNHDA, CDR2 SQIVND (reference sequence). The CDR3 is CASSIGGGTSYEQYF. CDR3 DNA sequence: TGTGCCAGTAGTATAGGGGGGGGAACCAGCTACGAGCAGTACTTC.

This clone showed up just a few times. This same CDR3 is encoded by further DNA sequences in the sample. The chain combines TRBV29-1 with TRBJ2-3; 7 bases match TRBD1. The CDR3 loop spans 15 amino acids. Germline CDR1 and CDR2: SQVTM and ANQGSEA. The V gene end was trimmed by 0 bases and the J gene end by 2 bases; junction bases not matched to a gene: 5. The CDR3 is CSVEERGHPTDTQYF. The CDR3 region has the DNA TGCAGCGTTGAAGAAAGGGGGCACCCCACAGATACGCAGTATTTT.

The V gene is TRBV18, the J gene TRBJ2-5; D remains ambiguous. Germline V lookup: CDR1 KGHSH, CDR2 LQKENI. The CDR3 covers 14 residues. Trimming shortened V by 2 bases and J by 5 bases, and 12 bases separated the two germline ends. As DNA, the CDR3 is TGTGCCAGCTCACCAACTGCCTCCGGGGAGACCCAGTACTTC. As protein: CASSPTASGETQYF. Variable domain in full (rest from reference TRBV18 and TRBJ2-5): NAGVMQNPRHLVRRRGQEARLRCSPMKGHSHVYWYRQLPEEGLKFMVYLQKENIIDESGMPKERFSAEFPKEGPSILRIQQVVRGDSAAYFCASSPTASGETQYFGPGTRLLVL.